The 10 T cell receptor beta chains in this list originate from one sample, sequenced in a study of post-analysis software for immune sequencing data. Sequencing libraries made from TCR beta cDNA carried unique molecular identifiers. In TCRdb, the PCR reads were re-called with MiXCR into one record per CDR3 protein. The sample records roughly 150,000 distinct CDR3 sequences, approximately 35% being singletons. Material: blood, obtained after autologous hematopoietic stem cell transplantation. These receptors were obtained from a girl aged 5-17 years with multiple sclerosis.

In this sample, this clonotype turned up many times. The chain employs TRBV25-1 and TRBJ2-3; D not resolved. There are 13 residues in the CDR3. CDR1 MGHDK and CDR2 SYGVNS come from the germline V gene. V lost 0 bases and J lost 2, with 3 bases in between. CDR3 sequence reads: CASSEYNTDTQYF. Here the CDR3 DNA reads TGTGCCAGCAGTGAATACAACACAGATACGCAGTATTTT.

This chain joins TRBV2 and TRBJ2-7; 7 nucleotides agree with TRBD2. Germline CDR1 is SNHLY and CDR2 is FYNNEI. There are 13 residues in the CDR3. After removal of 6 bases from V and 0 bases from J, the junction contained 2 bases not matched to a gene. CDR3 in amino acids: CASSTSVSYEQYF. DNA of the CDR3: TGTGCCAGCAGCACTAGCGTCTCCTACGAGCAGTACTTC. The full variable domain, in which reference TRBV2 and TRBJ2-7 provide the parts outside the CDR3, is EPEVTQTPSHQVTQMGQEVILRCVPISNHLYFYWYRQILGQKVEFLVSFYNNEISEKSEIFDDQFSVERPDGSNFTLKIRSTKLEDSAMYFCASSTSVSYEQYFGPGTRLTVT.

As regards this clonotype: Germline is not matched at one junction end, which may reflect a read error. V and J are TRBV29-1 and TRBJ2-1, with D maybe TRBD2 (5 bases). CDR3 length equals 13 residues. Germline CDR1 SQVTM, CDR2 ANQGSEA. CDR3 loop: CSAERDSYNEQFF. The DNA of the CDR3 is TGCAGCGCTGAACGGGATTCCTACAATGAGCAGTTCTTC.

Only a few counts were recorded for this clonotype. The chain carries TRBV10-3 and TRBJ2-7; TRBD2 aligns across 13 bases. Looked up from germline, CDR1 is ENHRY and CDR2 is SYGVKD. The CDR3 has 16 amino acids. Trimming took 6 bases from V and 2 from J; bases not matched to a gene: 7. CDR3 sequence reads: CAISGELAGGPYEQYF. The DNA for the CDR3 is TGTGCCATCAGCGGAGAACTAGCGGGAGGGCCCTACGAGCAGTACTTC.

This clonotype was counted at least ten times. The chain has TRBV29-1 and TRBJ2-5, with TRBD2 as a possible D gene (6 bases). The germline V gene encodes CDR1 SQVTM and CDR2 ANQGSEA. CDR3 size: 13 residues. In nucleotides, the CDR3 is TGCGTGGGGGGACGGGGAGGTCAAGAGACCCAGTACTTC. Its translation: CVGGRGGQETQYF.

The rearrangement links TRBV27 to TRBJ2-7; D not resolved. Trimming removed 7 bases from V and 2 bases from J, with 12 bases in between. CDR1 is MNHEY and CDR2 is SMNVEV in the germline V gene (reference sequence). The CDR3 contains 13 residues. CDR3 protein: CASKGGGPYEQYF. The CDR3 coding sequence is TGTGCCAGCAAGGGCGGCGGACCCTACGAGCAGTACTTC.

The rearrangement joins TRBV7-2 to TRBJ2-5; 12 nucleotides agree with TRBD2. With 0 bases clipped from V and 1 base from J, the junction kept 0 bases outside the gene matches. Germline CDR1 is SGHTA and CDR2 is FQGNSA. There are 16 residues in the CDR3. CDR3 sequence reads: CASSLATSGSQETQYF. CDR3 sequence (DNA): TGTGCCAGCAGCTTAGCGACTAGCGGGAGCCAAGAGACCCAGTACTTC. Full variable domain (rest looked up from reference TRBV7-2 and TRBJ2-5): GAGVSQSPSNKVTEKGKDVELRCDPISGHTALYWYRQSLGQGLEFLIYFQGNSAPDKSGLPSDRFSAERTGGSVSTLTIQRTQQEDSAVYLCASSLATSGSQETQYFGPGTRLLVL.

This clonotype was counted only a few times. CDR3 loop: CASRFGGETQYF. CDR3 nucleotides: TGTGCCAGCAGGTTCGGAGGGGAGACCCAGTACTTC. The V and J genes are TRBV25-1 and TRBJ2-5; D may be TRBD2 (6 bases). Trimming removed 6 bases from V and 5 bases from J, with 10 bases in between. The CDR3 loop spans 12 amino acids. Per germline, CDR1 MGHDK and CDR2 SYGVNS.

The chain links TRBV18 to TRBJ2-3; the D is unclear. Deletions cut 6 bases from V and 4 bases from J, with 14 bases between. This CDR3 is built from 14 residues. Germline CDR1 KGHSH, CDR2 LQKENI. In DNA, the CDR3 is TGTGCCAGCTCCTTCGTCATTGGCTCAGATACGCAGTATTTT. It translates to CASSFVIGSDTQYF.

This clonotype was seen more than once but under ten times. V gene TRBV27 combines with J gene TRBJ2-3; D gene ambiguous. V was cut by 3 bases and J by 3 bases, with 10 bases left in between. Germline V gene lookup returns CDR1 MNHEY and CDR2 SMNVEV (reference sequence). CDR3 length: 14 residues. CDR3 amino acids: CASSFGSRTDTQYF. For the CDR3, the DNA is TGTGCCAGCAGTTTCGGGTCGCGTACAGATACGCAGTATTTT.